The sequence of this T cell receptor beta chain was determined in a study of cytomegalovirus exposure and HLA in healthy donors. Germline values: CDR1 SEHNR, CDR2 FQNEAQ (reference sequence). CDR3 length: 13 residues. Only one count was recorded for this clone. What it recognizes is unknown. Germline is not matched at one junction end, which may reflect a read error. The primer mix had 60 Vbeta and 13 Jbeta primers. TCRdb's copy holds only in-frame clones and misses some; the assay was immunoSEQ multiplex PCR. The repertoire includes 90,000 to 120,000 clones, approximately 80% of them detected once, and roughly 3.9% sits in the top ten. Whole-study results and caveats: Accurate prediction of most subjects' HLA-A and HLA-B alleles from TCR beta sequences was reported. While the bulk of TCR sequences proved rare, some public TCRs turned up in many donors.

Sequencing was carried out using PBMCs. The rearrangement uses TRBV7-9 and TRBJ2-1, with a weak D call TRBD1 (5 bases). The TCR sequence derives from a male donor in good health and CMV-seronegative. Here the CDR3 reads CASSLVQANGQFF. The CDR3 region has the DNA TGTGCCAGCAGCTTAGTACAGGCCAATGGGCAGTTCTTC.